This T cell receptor (beta chain) was recorded in a study of technical replicates of blood from several donors. Libraries were prepared by immunoSEQ multiplex PCR; TCRdb keeps only in-frame clonotypes and omits some of them. The sample carries tens of thousands of clones, 85% to 90% recorded once. The CDR3 totals 16 residues. Germline V lookup: CDR1 MGHRA, CDR2 YSYEKL. V gave up 2 bases and J gave up 1 base, with 14 bases separating them. The specimen was PBMCs. The chain recombines TRBV4-1 with TRBJ1-2; D not certain. The receptor was derived from a human donor in good health. Some clones in this sample may be carry-over from other donors' samples. The CDR3 loop is CASSQIPPDFNYGYTF. CDR3 bases: TGCGCCAGCAGCCAAATCCCCCCGGACTTTAACTATGGCTACACCTTC.